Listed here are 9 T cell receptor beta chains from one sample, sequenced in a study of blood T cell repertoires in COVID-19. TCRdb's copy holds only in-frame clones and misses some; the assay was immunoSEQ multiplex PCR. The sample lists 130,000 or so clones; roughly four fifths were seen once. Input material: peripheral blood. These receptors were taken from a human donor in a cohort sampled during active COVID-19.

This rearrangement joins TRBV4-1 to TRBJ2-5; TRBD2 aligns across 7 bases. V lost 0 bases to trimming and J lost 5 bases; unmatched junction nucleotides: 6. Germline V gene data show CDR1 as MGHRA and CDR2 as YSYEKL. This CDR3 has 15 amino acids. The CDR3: CASSQDPRGEETQYF. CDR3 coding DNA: TGCGCCAGCAGCCAAGATCCACGGGGGGAGGAGACCCAGTACTTC.

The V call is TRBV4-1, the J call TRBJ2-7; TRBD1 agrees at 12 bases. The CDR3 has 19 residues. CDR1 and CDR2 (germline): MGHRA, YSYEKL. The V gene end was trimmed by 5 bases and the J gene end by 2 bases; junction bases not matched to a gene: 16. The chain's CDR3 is CASSLYPWDRGLWTYEQYF. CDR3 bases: TGCGCCAGCAGCTTATACCCCTGGGACAGGGGGCTCTGGACCTACGAGCAGTACTTC.

CDR3 residues: CASSYFGTYEQYF. CDR3 nucleotide sequence: TGTGCCAGCAGTTACTTCGGGACCTACGAGCAGTACTTC. V gene TRBV6-5 combines with J gene TRBJ2-7, with TRBD2 as a possible D gene (5 bases). CDR1 is MNHEY and CDR2 is SVGAGI in the germline V gene. Deletions cut 1 base from V and 2 bases from J, with 6 bases between. The CDR3 runs 13 residues.

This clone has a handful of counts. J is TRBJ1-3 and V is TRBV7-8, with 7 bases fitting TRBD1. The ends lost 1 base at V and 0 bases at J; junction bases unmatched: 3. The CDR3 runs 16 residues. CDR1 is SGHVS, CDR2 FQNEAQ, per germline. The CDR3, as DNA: TGTGCCAGCAGCTTAGTCGGACAGGCCTCTGGAAACACCATATATTTT. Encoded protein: CASSLVGQASGNTIYF.

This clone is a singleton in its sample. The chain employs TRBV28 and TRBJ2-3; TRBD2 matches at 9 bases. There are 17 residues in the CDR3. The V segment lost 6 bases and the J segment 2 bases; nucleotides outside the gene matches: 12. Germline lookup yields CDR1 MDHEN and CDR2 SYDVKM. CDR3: CASRPPTSGGSTDTQYF. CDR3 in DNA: TGTGCCAGCAGACCCCCCACCAGCGGGGGGTCCACAGATACGCAGTATTTT.

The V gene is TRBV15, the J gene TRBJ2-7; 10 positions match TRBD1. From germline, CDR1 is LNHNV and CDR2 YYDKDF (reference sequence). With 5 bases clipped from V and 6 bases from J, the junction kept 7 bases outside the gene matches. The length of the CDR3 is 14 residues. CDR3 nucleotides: TGTGCCACCAGCCGGGGACAGGGGTCCGGCGAGCAGTACTTC. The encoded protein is CATSRGQGSGEQYF.

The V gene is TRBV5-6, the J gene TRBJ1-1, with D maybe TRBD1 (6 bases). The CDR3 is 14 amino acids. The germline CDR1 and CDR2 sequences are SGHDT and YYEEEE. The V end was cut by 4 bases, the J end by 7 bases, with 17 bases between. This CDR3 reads CASSPPGTPIEAFF. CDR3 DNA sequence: TGTGCCAGCAGCCCTCCCGGGACACCGATTGAAGCTTTCTTT. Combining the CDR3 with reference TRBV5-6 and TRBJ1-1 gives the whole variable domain DAGVTQSPTHLIKTRGQQVTLRCSPKSGHDTVSWYQQALGQGPQFIFQYYEEEERQRGNFPDRFSGHQFPNYSSELNVNALLLGDSALYLCASSPPGTPIEAFFGQGTRLTVV.

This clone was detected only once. The DNA of the CDR3 is TGTGCCAGCAGCCAAGCGATGGGGGGGGGTACCCTCGATACGCAGTATTTT. Translating gives CASSQAMGGGTLDTQYF. The rearrangement uses TRBV4-2 and TRBJ2-3; 7 nucleotides line up with TRBD2. J gave up 6 bases and V 1 base, and 13 bases lay outside the gene matches. The V gene's germline CDR1 is LGHNA and CDR2 YNFKEQ. The CDR3 runs 17 residues.

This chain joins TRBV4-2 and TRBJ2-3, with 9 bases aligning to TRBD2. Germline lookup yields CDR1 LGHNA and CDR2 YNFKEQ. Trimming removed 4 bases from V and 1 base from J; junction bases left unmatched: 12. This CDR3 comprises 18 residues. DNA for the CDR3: TGTGCCAGCAGCCCAGTCGCGGGGGGGCCGGGCGGCACAGATACGCAGTATTTT. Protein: CASSPVAGGPGGTDTQYF.